This T cell receptor beta chain was documented in a study of OX40 agonist ivuxolimab in advanced cancers. Regarding the complete study: Ivuxolimab was an agonistic, fully human IgG2 monoclonal antibody directed against OX40 (CD134), a costimulatory receptor. Prior anti-PD-1, anti-PD-L1 or anti-CTLA-4 therapy was permitted, and approximately 40% of dose-escalation patients had received checkpoint inhibitors. The paper describes the monotherapy dose-escalation part (N of about 47 patients) of the phase I trial of ivuxolimab. Intravenous ivuxolimab was administered to patients every 2 weeks at six dose levels: 0.01, 0.1, 0.3, 1.5, 3 and 10 mg/kg. In the dose-escalation cohort, 70% to 85% of patients were male, and the mean age was around 60 years, with a range of roughly 20 to 80. Peripheral TCRbeta sequencing was intended to test whether TCR sequence diversity was altered and clonal T-cell expansion was caused by ivuxolimab. Of the approximately 50 patients in dose escalation, around 19 had hepatocellular carcinoma, around 15 had melanoma, 9 had renal cell carcinoma and 9 had head and neck cancer. Partial responses were achieved by three dose-escalation patients, of whom one had hepatocellular carcinoma and two had cutaneous melanoma.

Patients with autoimmune disease history or receiving systemic immunosuppression were excluded from the trial. Peripheral blood for TCR sequencing was collected from all dose cohorts at baseline, on cycle 4 day 1, and on cycle 7 day 1. Samples were obtained from an open-label, multicenter, first-in-human phase I dose-escalation trial of ivuxolimab. Adults with locally advanced or metastatic melanoma, renal cell, hepatocellular, or head and neck squamous cell carcinoma were enrolled in the trial. Before TCR sequencing, CD4+ and CD8+ T cells were separately sorted from peripheral blood. Genomic DNA was extracted from sorted cells for sequencing of the TCRbeta CDR3 region. TCRbeta CDR3 regions were sequenced using the immunoSEQ Assay. The table was pulled from immuneACCESS by TCRdb, which kept in-frame rearrangements only. Such tables lose some clones; where checked, under half of the loss comes from unresolved V genes, and the rest has no known cause. This sample has roughly 40,000 clones in its table, and roughly 92% of those were observed once. Together, the top ten hold over 12% of the sample.

With respect to this clone: Its antigen is unknown. Base qualities are not at hand, and no much larger clone is one base apart.

The trim is 0 bases for V and 0 bases for J, with a gap of 10 bases between the germline ends. CDR1 and CDR2 are drawn from the germline V gene (reference sequence): SGHNT, YYREEE. Spanning cysteine to phenylalanine, the CDR3 consists of 15 amino acids. The only DNA kept is the CDR3, 45 bases in frame from the first base. Paper-wide results and their limitations: In partial responders in the 0.1-3.0 mg/kg groups, normalized peripheral clonal expansion was found to be among the lowest, especially among CD8+ T cells. At doses of 0.1 to 3.0 mg/kg, clonal expansion of both CD4+ and CD8+ T cells in blood was seen between baseline and week 6. Low levels of normalized T-cell clonal expansion were also seen in some patients who did not respond. After ivuxolimab, more expanded clones were found on average in CD8+ T cells than in CD4+ T cells. Antigen specificity was not determined for the clonally expanded peripheral T cells.

This clonotype originated in an adult with an advanced solid tumor such as melanoma, head and neck, liver or kidney cancer. The chain links TRBV5-4 with TRBJ2-7; TRBD2 is possibly the D segment (6 matching bases). This material consisted of CD4+ or CD8+ T cells sorted from blood, taken in a trial of the OX40 agonist ivuxolimab. At the DNA level, the sequence is TGTGCCAGCAGCTTGGCACCAGCGGGCTCCTACGAGCAGTACTTC. Its translation is CASSLAPAGSYEQYF.